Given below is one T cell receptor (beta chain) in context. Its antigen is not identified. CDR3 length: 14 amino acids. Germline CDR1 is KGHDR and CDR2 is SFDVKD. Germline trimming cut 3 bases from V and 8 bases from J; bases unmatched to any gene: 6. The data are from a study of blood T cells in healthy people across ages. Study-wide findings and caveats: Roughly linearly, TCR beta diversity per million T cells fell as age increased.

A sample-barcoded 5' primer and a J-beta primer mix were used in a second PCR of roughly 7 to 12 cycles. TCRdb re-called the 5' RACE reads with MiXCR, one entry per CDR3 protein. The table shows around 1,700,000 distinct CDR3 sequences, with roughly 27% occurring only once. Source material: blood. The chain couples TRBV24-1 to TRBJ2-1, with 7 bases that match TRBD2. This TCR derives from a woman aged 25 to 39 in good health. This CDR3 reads CATSDPVGGDEQFF. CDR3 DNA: TGTGCCACCAGTGATCCGGTGGGGGGGGATGAGCAGTTCTTC.